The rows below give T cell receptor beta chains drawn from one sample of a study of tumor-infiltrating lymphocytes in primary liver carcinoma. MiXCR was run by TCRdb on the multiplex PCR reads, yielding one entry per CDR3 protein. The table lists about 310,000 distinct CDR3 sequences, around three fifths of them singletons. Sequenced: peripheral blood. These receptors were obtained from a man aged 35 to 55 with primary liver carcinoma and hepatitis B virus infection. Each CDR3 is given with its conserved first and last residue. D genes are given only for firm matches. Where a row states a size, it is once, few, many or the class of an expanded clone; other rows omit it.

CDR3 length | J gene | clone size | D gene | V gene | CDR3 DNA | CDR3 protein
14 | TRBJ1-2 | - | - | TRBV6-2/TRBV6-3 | TGTGCCAGCAGTTACGGCACTCTTTCGTATGGCTACACCTTC | CASSYGTLSYGYTF
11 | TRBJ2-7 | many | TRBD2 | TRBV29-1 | TGCAGCGTTTCTCGCGGGAGCGAGCAGTACTTC | CSVSRGSEQYF
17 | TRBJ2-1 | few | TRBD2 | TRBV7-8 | TGTGCCAGCAGCTATTGGACTAGCGGGAGGGTTGGCAATGAGCAGTTCTTC | CASSYWTSGRVGNEQFF
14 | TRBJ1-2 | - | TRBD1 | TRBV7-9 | TGTGCCAGCAGCCCCACAGGGGGCCCTGAAGGCTACACCTTC | CASSPTGGPEGYTF
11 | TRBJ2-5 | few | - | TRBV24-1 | TGTGCCACCAGTGTGGGAGAGACCCAGTACTTC | CATSVGETQYF
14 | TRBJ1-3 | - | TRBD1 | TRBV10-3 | TGTGCCATCGGGACAGCCTTCTCTGGAAACACCATATATTTT | CAIGTAFSGNTIYF
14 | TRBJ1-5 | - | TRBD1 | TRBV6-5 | TGTGCCAGCAGTTACACAGGGGGCAATCAGCCCCAGCATTTT | CASSYTGGNQPQHF
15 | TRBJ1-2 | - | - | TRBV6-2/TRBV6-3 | TGTGCCACTAGTTACTCCGCCAGGGAGCCTTATGGCTACACCTTC | CATSYSAREPYGYTF
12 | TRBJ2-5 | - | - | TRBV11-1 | TGTGCCGGCAGTCAACCCCCGGAGACCCAGTACTTC | CAGSQPPETQYF
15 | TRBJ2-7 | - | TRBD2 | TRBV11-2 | TGTGCCAGCAGCCCGGGACTAGAGAAATCCTACAAACAGTACTTC | CASSPGLEKSYKQYF
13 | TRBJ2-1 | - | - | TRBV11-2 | TGTGCCAACAGCGTCCAACAGGGAGCTGAGCAGTTCTTC | CANSVQQGAEQFF
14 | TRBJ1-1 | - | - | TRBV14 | TGTGCCAGCAACCAAGAATCGTGGGACACTGAAGCTCTCTTT | CASNQESWDTEALF
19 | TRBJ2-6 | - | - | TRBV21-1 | TGTGCCCGCCAGCCGAGGTTACAGGGGGGAAGCTCTTGGGCCAACGTCCTGACTTTC | CARQPRLQGGSSWANVLTF
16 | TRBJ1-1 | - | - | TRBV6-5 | TGTGCCAGCAGTTACTCTATATTGGGGGGCGGCACTGAAGCTTTCTTT | CASSYSILGGGTEAFF
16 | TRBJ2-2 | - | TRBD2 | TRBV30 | TGTGCCTGGAATCGGGTAGCGGGAAAGGGGACCGGGGAGCTGTTTTTT | CAWNRVAGKGTGELFF
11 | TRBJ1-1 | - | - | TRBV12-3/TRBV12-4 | TGTGCTCTCACGATGAACGCTGAAGCTTTCTTT | CALTMNAEAFF
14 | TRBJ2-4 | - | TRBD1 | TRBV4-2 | TGTGTCAGCAGCCCCGGACAGGGAGAAAGCATTCAGTACTTC | CVSSPGQGESIQYF
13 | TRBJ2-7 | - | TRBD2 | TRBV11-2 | TGTGCCTGCAGCTTAGAAGTAGCGGGCGAGCAGTACTTC | CACSLEVAGEQYF
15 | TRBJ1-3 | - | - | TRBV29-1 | TGCAGTGGAAGCCGGGACGCCGTCTCTGGAAACACCATATATTTT | CSGSRDAVSGNTIYF
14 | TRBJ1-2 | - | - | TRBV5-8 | TGTGCCAGCAGCCCCCTTGGGAGGAACTATGGCTACACCTTC | CASSPLGRNYGYTF
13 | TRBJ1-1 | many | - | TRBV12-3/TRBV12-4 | TGTGCCAGCAGTTGGACGGTGAACACTGAAGCTTTCTTT | CASSWTVNTEAFF
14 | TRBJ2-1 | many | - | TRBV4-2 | TGTGCCAGCAGCATTTCCGTCGGGGACAATGAGCAGTTCTTC | CASSISVGDNEQFF
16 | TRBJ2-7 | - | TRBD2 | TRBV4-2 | TGTGTCAGCAGCCAAGGAGGAAGCGGGAGATCCTACGAGCAGTACTTC | CVSSQGGSGRSYEQYF
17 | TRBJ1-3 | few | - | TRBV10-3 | TGTGCCATCAGTGAGTCGAGAGTAGCGGAAACTGGAAACACCATATATTTT | CAISESRVAETGNTIYF
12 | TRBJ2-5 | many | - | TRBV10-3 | TGTGCCATCAGTGAGACGTCGGAGACCCAGTACTTC | CAISETSETQYF
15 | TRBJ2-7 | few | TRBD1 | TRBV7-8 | TGTGCCAGCAGCTATCGACAGGGGGTCCCCTACGAGCAGTACTTC | CASSYRQGVPYEQYF
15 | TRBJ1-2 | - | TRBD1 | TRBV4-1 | TGCGCCAGCAGGGCAAGGGACAGGGTTATGTATGGCTACACCTTC | CASRARDRVMYGYTF
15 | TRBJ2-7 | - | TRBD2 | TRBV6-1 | TGTGCCAGCACGAGTAGCGGGAGCCTTACCTACGAGCAGTACTTC | CASTSSGSLTYEQYF
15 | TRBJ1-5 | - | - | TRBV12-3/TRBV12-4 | TGTGCCAGTAGCTACCAGATAGGAGGCAATCAGCCCCAGCATTTT | CASSYQIGGNQPQHF
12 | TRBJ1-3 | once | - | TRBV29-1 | TGCAGCGCCAGGACGGTGGAAAACACCGTATATTTC | CSARTVENTVYF
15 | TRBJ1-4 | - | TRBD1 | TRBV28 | TGTGCCAGCAGTGATCAGGGGGCTAATAGTGAAAAACTGTTTTTT | CASSDQGANSEKLFF
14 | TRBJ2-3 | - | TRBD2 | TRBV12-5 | TGTGCTAGTGATTTGAATAGCGGGTTAGATACGCAGTATTTT | CASDLNSGLDTQYF
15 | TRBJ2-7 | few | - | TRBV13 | TGTGCCAGCAGCTTAAAAAGCGGCCTCACCTACGAGCAGTACTTC | CASSLKSGLTYEQYF
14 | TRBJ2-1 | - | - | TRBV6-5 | TGTGCCAGCAAAAAGAGGGATGGTTGGAATGGGCAGTTCTTC | CASKKRDGWNGQFF
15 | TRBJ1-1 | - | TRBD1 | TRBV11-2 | TGTGCCAGCTGCTCGAGGGGCAGGGGGATCCCTGAAGCTTTCTTT | CASCSRGRGIPEAFF
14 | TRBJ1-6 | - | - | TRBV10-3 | TGTGCCACCAATGAGCAGGGTCCAAATTCACTCCTCCACTTT | CATNEQGPNSLLHF
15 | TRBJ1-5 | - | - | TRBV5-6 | TGTGCCAGCAGCTCTGGTTGGGCAGGGGATCAGCCCCAGCATTTT | CASSSGWAGDQPQHF
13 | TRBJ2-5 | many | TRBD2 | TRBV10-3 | TGTGCCTCTCAGCGGGGCCTCCAAGAGACCCAGTACTTC | CASQRGLQETQYF
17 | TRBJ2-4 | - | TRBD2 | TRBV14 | TGTGCCAGCAGCCGTGGGACTAGCGGGAGGGCCCTTAACATTCAGTACTTC | CASSRGTSGRALNIQYF
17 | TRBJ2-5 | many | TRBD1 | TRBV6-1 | TGTGCCAGCCAGAGGCAGGGGGCGAGTCAGTACCAAGAGACCCAGTACTTC | CASQRQGASQYQETQYF
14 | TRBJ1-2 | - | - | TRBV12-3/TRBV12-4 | TGTGCCAGCAGTTTAGCAGTGGGGGCCTATGGCTACACCTTC | CASSLAVGAYGYTF
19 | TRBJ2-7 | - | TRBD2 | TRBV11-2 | TGTGCCAGCGGCCCTGTGAGGAGGAGTAGAGGACTAGCGGGGTACGGGCAGTACTTC | CASGPVRRSRGLAGYGQYF
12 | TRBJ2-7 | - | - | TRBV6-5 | TGTGCCAGCAGTTCAGACAACTACGAGCAGTACTTC | CASSSDNYEQYF
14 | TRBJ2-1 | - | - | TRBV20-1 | TGCAGTGCCCTCCTTTTACTAGCTCGCGGTGAGCAGTTCTTC | CSALLLLARGEQFF
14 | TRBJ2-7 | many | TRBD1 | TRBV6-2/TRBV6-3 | TGTGCCAGCAGCCACCGGGACAGTTCCTACGAGCAGTACTTC | CASSHRDSSYEQYF
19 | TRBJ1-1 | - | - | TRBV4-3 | TGCGCCAGCAGCCAAGATAAATGGGTCCCGCGGACTTTCTGGCTGGGAGCTTTCTTT | CASSQDKWVPRTFWLGAFF
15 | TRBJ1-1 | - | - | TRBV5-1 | TGCACCAGCAGCACCGGGGCGGGGGATCTCACTGAAGCCTTCTTT | CTSSTGAGDLTEAFF
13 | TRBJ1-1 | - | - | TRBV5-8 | TGTGCCAGCAGCTTGGAAGTCAGGCAAGAAGCTTTCTTT | CASSLEVRQEAFF
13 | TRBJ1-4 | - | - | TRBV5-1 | TGCGCCAGCAAGTCGGGGGCGCGAGAAAAACTGTTTTTT | CASKSGAREKLFF
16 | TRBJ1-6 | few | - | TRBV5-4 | TGTGCCAGCAGCTTGGCCCGGCAGGGCTATAATTCACCCCTCCACTTT | CASSLARQGYNSPLHF
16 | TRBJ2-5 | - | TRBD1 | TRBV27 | TGTGCCAGCAGTTTAGGCGGGACAGGGTGGCAGGAGACCCAGTACTTC | CASSLGGTGWQETQYF
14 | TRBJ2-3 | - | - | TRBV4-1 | TGCGCCAGCAGCCAAGTAGACAGCACAGATACGCAGTATTTT | CASSQVDSTDTQYF
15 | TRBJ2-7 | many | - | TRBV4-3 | TGCGCCAGCAGCCAAGATCGAGGTGGCTTAGGAGAGCAGTACTTC | CASSQDRGGLGEQYF
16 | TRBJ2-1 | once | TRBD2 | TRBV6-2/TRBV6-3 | TGTGTCAGCAGTTTCCTACTTAGCGGGGGGTACAGTGAGCAGTTCTTC | CVSSFLLSGGYSEQFF
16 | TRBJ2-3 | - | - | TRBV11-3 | TGTGCCAGCAGCCGAGGGTCCGGCGGGGGCACAGATACGCACTATTTT | CASSRGSGGGTDTHYF